Listed here is a single T cell receptor (beta chain). The antigen is not known. The sample is drawn from a study of cytomegalovirus exposure and HLA in healthy donors. Study information: Inside one of the first data releases sat about 91 million unique TCRs taken from HLA-typed donors.

Trimming pared 0 bases from V and 5 bases from J, leaving 11 bases between. In germline, CDR1 is MGHRA, CDR2 YSYEKL. This CDR3 spans 15 amino acids. Whole-study results and caveats: Productive rates of about 87% or about 30% were seen for most TCR beta V segments in an earlier analysis. From TCR beta sequences, most subjects' HLA-A and HLA-B alleles were reportedly predicted accurately.

Vbeta (60) and Jbeta (13) primers were used in the PCR. TCRdb's copy holds only in-frame clones and misses some; the assay was immunoSEQ multiplex PCR. This table holds over 70,000 clones, around two thirds found once. This rearrangement joins TRBV4-1 to TRBJ1-5; D perhaps matches TRBD1 (6 bases). The sequencing input was PBMCs. The clonotype was recovered from a woman aged 50 to 60 in good health and CMV-seropositive. CDR3 region: CASSQERRGHQPQHF. CDR3 DNA: TGCGCCAGCAGCCAAGAACGCAGGGGCCATCAGCCCCAGCATTTT.